This TCR beta chain was observed in a study of blood T cell repertoires in COVID-19. Study summary: Sites across the United States, Italy and Spain contributed samples from acute and convalescent COVID-19. PBMCs, B-cell-depleted T cells, or T cells provided the cDNA or gDNA that made up the material.

V shed 2 bases, J shed 5 bases, and the junction held 9 bases outside the gene matches. This CDR3 comprises 18 residues. The germline CDR1 and CDR2 sequences are MGHRA and YSYEKL. The table lists this clone with a count of one. As originally analysed: It was from reference gene primer amplification that nucleated cell counts were estimated. Clones were sequenced by immunoSEQ multiplex PCR, and TCRdb holds only the in-frame ones, with some missing. From that table come the V and J calls and clone size; the DNA was used to work out D and trimming. The data show approximately 97,000 clones, approximately 90% seen once.

The sample comprised peripheral blood. J is TRBJ2-3 and V is TRBV4-1; 14 bases agree with TRBD2. This receptor was obtained from a man over 45 with active COVID-19. CDR3 residues: CASSQLPGTSGGVDTQYF. The CDR3 bases are TGCGCCAGCAGCCAACTCCCCGGGACTAGCGGGGGTGTAGATACGCAGTATTTT.